These 32 T cell receptor beta chains share one sample of origin, sequenced in a study of cytomegalovirus exposure and HLA in healthy donors. TCRdb keeps only in-frame clones here, not all; method: immunoSEQ multiplex PCR. The sample contains 95,000 to 150,000 clones, under 90% of which appear only once. The sample was PBMCs. Source of these receptors: a woman aged 25-40 years in good health and CMV-seronegative.

This clone was seen a single time. The chain combines TRBV2 with TRBJ1-1, with D uncertain. The ends were cut back, 0 bases at V and 1 base at J, with 6 bases in the middle. CDR3 length equals 14 residues. Germline CDR1 reads SNHLY; CDR2 reads FYNNEI. CDR3 protein: CASSEANRNTEAFF. In DNA, the CDR3 is TGTGCCAGCAGTGAAGCTAACAGGAACACTGAAGCTTTCTTT.

This sequence joins TRBV9 and TRBJ2-1; a weak D match, TRBD2 (6 bases). V was shortened by 3 bases and J by 8 bases, with 18 bases between the two germline ends. The CDR3 contains 15 residues. Looked up from germline, CDR1 is SGDLS and CDR2 is YYNGEE. CDR3 DNA: TGTGCCAGCAGCGCGCGCATCGGGGAGGAAGATGAGCAGTTCTTC. Translation gives CASSARIGEEDEQFF.

The chain employs TRBV19 and TRBJ2-1, with a tentative D call TRBD1 (5 bases). Germline assignment: CDR1 LNHDA and CDR2 SQIVND (reference sequence). V gave up 3 bases and J gave up 6 bases, with 12 bases separating them. The CDR3 consists of 14 residues. The CDR3, as DNA: TGTGCCAGTAGTATCGACAGCGAATCCAATGAGCAGTTCTTC. Protein product: CASSIDSESNEQFF.

Remarks on this clone: One end of the junction is discordant with germline, which a read error may explain. The V and J genes are TRBV4-1 and TRBJ1-4; D is possibly TRBD1 (6 bases). Germline loops: CDR1 MGHRA, CDR2 YSYEKL. The CDR3 runs to 11 residues. The CDR3 DNA sequence: TGCGCCAGCAGCCAAGGGGGGACAAGGCATTTT. It encodes CASSQGGTRHF.

This chain uses TRBV30 with TRBJ1-1, with TRBD1 matching over 9 bases. V dropped 2 bases and J dropped 1; count of bases not matched to a gene: 2. CDR1 GTSNPN and CDR2 SVGIG come from the germline V gene (reference sequence). The CDR3 has 14 amino acids. CDR3 sequence reads: CAWSLGQGNTEAFF. The CDR3 nucleotides are TGTGCCTGGAGTCTGGGACAGGGGAACACTGAAGCTTTCTTT.

The rearrangement uses TRBV12-5 and TRBJ2-7; 7 bases are shared with TRBD1. The CDR3 has 15 amino acids. Germline trimming cut 2 bases from V and 4 bases from J; bases unmatched to any gene: 8. Germline values: CDR1 LGHNT, CDR2 FRNRAP. CDR3 sequence: CASGLPRQGKYEQYF. The CDR3 nucleotides read TGTGCTAGTGGTTTGCCCCGACAGGGAAAATACGAGCAGTACTTC.

The rearrangement uses TRBV21-1 and TRBJ2-7; the table assigns TRBD1, which was not confirmed against the DNA. TRBV21-1 is termed a pseudogene. The CDR3 is 13 amino acids. In nucleotides, the CDR3 is TGTGCCAGCCCGGGACAGAGGGGCTACGAGCAGTACTTC. The encoded protein is CASPGQRGYEQYF.

Only one count was recorded for this clone. The chain has TRBV9 and TRBJ2-1, with 9 positions matching TRBD1. The CDR3 contains 16 residues. Germline trimming cut 3 bases from V and 5 bases from J; bases unmatched to any gene: 9. Looked up from germline, CDR1 is SGDLS and CDR2 is YYNGEE. The CDR3 here is CASSATGTGSHNEQFF. The DNA of the CDR3 is TGTGCCAGCAGCGCCACCGGGACAGGGTCCCACAATGAGCAGTTCTTC.

This chain connects TRBV2 to TRBJ2-1, with 8 positions matching TRBD1. The CDR3 runs to 15 residues. Trimming removed 5 bases from V and 3 bases from J; junction bases left unmatched: 6. In germline, CDR1 is SNHLY, CDR2 FYNNEI. The CDR3 DNA is TGTGCCAGCAGTACGGCAGGGGGCATCTACAATGAGCAGTTCTTC. Its protein product is CASSTAGGIYNEQFF.

CDR3 loop: CASSPSGLPLGFF. DNA for the CDR3: TGTGCCAGCAGCCCCTCGGGACTGCCTTTGGGTTTCTTT. The chain has TRBV6-1 and TRBJ1-1; maybe TRBD1 (5 bases). This CDR3 has 13 amino acids. V gave up 6 bases and J gave up 13 bases, with 21 bases separating them. CDR1 MNHNS and CDR2 SASEGT come from the germline V gene.

The chain links TRBV19 to TRBJ1-2; no definite D call. Per the germline V gene, CDR1 is LNHDA and CDR2 is SQIVND (reference sequence). The V and J ends lost 8 bases and 3 bases respectively, with 4 bases between them. The CDR3 runs 10 residues. CDR3 in amino acids: CASSYYGYTF. The CDR3, as DNA: TGTGCCAGTTCCTACTATGGCTACACCTTC.

J is TRBJ1-1 and V is TRBV11-3; no reliable D call. The CDR3 extends over 11 amino acids. CDR1 and CDR2 from the germline V gene are SGHNT and YENEEA. V was clipped by 4 bases and J by 7 bases, with 7 bases between them. CDR3 loop: CASSSLGEAFF. The CDR3, as DNA: TGTGCCAGCAGCTCTCTCGGTGAAGCTTTCTTT. Using reference TRBV11-3 and TRBJ1-1 for the parts outside the CDR3, the full variable domain is EAGVVQSPRYKIIEKKQPVAFWCNPISGHNTLYWYLQNLGQGPELLIRYENEEAVDDSQLPKDRFSAERLKGVDSTLKIQPAELGDSAVYLCASSSLGEAFFGQGTRLTVV.

The V gene is TRBV5-1, the J gene TRBJ1-2; 9 nucleotides agree with TRBD1. Germline CDR1 reads SGHRS; CDR2 reads YFSETQ. V gave up 1 base and J gave up 6 bases; unmatched junction bases: 1. The CDR3 totals 13 residues. CDR3 sequence (DNA): TGCGCCAGCAGCTTGACAGGGGGCGATGGCTACACCTTC. Amino acid sequence: CASSLTGGDGYTF.

The V gene is TRBV19, the J gene TRBJ1-1, with 11 bases matching TRBD1. The V gene end was trimmed by 1 base and the J gene end by 1 base; junction bases not matched to a gene: 5. The CDR3 length is 17 residues. Looked up from germline, CDR1 is LNHDA and CDR2 is SQIVND (reference sequence). CDR3 sequence: CASSIGGTGGTNTEAFF. CDR3 nucleotide sequence: TGTGCCAGTAGTATAGGGGGGACAGGGGGTACGAACACTGAAGCTTTCTTT.

This sequence joins TRBV6-5 and TRBJ1-2; TRBD1 matches at 7 bases. With 6 bases clipped from V and 4 bases from J, the junction kept 5 bases outside the gene matches. CDR1 is MNHEY, CDR2 SVGAGI, per germline. This CDR3 region has 13 residues. CDR3 bases: TGTGCCAGCAGCTCGGGACAGATCTATGGCTACACCTTC. Residues: CASSSGQIYGYTF.

Comment on this clone: The same CDR3 is also encoded by other DNA sequences in this sample. The rearrangement joins TRBV9 to TRBJ2-3; 9 bases align to TRBD2. CDR1 SGDLS and CDR2 YYNGEE come from the germline V gene. The V and J ends lost 3 bases and 1 base, in that order; junction bases with no gene match: 3. The CDR3 extends over 15 amino acids. CDR3 bases: TGTGCCAGCAGCGCCCGGACTAGCGGCACAGATACGCAGTATTTT. Translated, it gives CASSARTSGTDTQYF.

V and J are TRBV7-9 and TRBJ1-5; no firm D call. V lost 3 bases to trimming and J lost 10 bases, with 13 bases between them. The CDR3 spans 13 residues. Germline V gene lookup returns CDR1 SEHNR and CDR2 FQNEAQ (reference sequence). The CDR3 here is CASSFATADPQHF. As DNA, the CDR3 is TGTGCCAGCAGCTTCGCCACGGCGGATCCCCAGCATTTT. Full variable domain (rest looked up from reference TRBV7-9 and TRBJ1-5): DTGVSQNPRHKITKRGQNVTFRCDPISEHNRLYWYRQTLGQGPEFLTYFQNEAQLEKSRLLSDRFSAERPKGSFSTLEIQRTEQGDSAMYLCASSFATADPQHFGDGTRLSIL.

The CDR3 region is CASSSGTGRGYTF. Here the CDR3 DNA reads TGTGCCAGCAGTTCCGGGACAGGGCGCGGCTACACCTTC. V is TRBV11-2 and J is TRBJ1-2; 9 positions match TRBD1. The CDR3 length is 13 residues. V was clipped by 6 bases and J by 8 bases; unmatched bases: 7. Per the germline V gene, CDR1 is SGHAT and CDR2 is FQNNGV.

The chain links TRBV5-1 to TRBJ1-1; 7 nucleotides line up with TRBD1. Looked up from germline, CDR1 is SGHRS and CDR2 is YFSETQ. The CDR3 is 17 amino acids. The V gene end was trimmed by 0 bases and the J gene end by 2 bases; junction bases not matched to a gene: 10. In DNA, the CDR3 is TGCGCCAGCAGCTTGGGGGGACAGCGCTTGATTAACACTGAAGCTTTCTTT. Residues: CASSLGGQRLINTEAFF.

The V gene is TRBV29-1, the J gene TRBJ2-2, with TRBD1 matching 9 bases. With V trimmed by 6 bases and J by 7 bases, 6 bases remained unmatched. This CDR3 comprises 13 residues. Germline V gene data show CDR1 as SQVTM and CDR2 as ANQGSEA. CDR3 region: CSVGQGVDGELFF. The CDR3 region has the DNA TGCAGCGTGGGACAGGGAGTCGACGGGGAGCTGTTTTTT.

The V and J genes are TRBV19 and TRBJ2-1; 9 bases fit TRBD2. V shed 5 bases, J shed 12 bases, and the junction held 17 bases outside the gene matches. Germline V gene data show CDR1 as LNHDA and CDR2 as SQIVND (reference sequence). The length of the CDR3 is 16 residues. The DNA for the CDR3 is TGTGCCAGTAGTGTTTCTACTAGCGGGCTAAAGACCGGGCAGTTCTTC. Translated: CASSVSTSGLKTGQFF.

The rearrangement joins TRBV29-1 to TRBJ1-1; TRBD1 is a possible D gene (5 bases). There are 12 residues in the CDR3. Between the trimmed V and J ends, which lost 7 bases and 3 bases, there was a span of 12 bases. Germline V gene sequence: CDR1 SQVTM, CDR2 ANQGSEA. CDR3 in amino acids: CSALGGDTEAFF. The CDR3 DNA reads TGCAGCGCCCTCGGGGGGGACACTGAAGCTTTCTTT.

The chain employs TRBV7-9 and TRBJ2-3; D not resolved. Germline CDR1 SEHNR, CDR2 FQNEAQ (reference sequence). The CDR3 has 11 residues. The V gene lost 7 bases and the J gene lost 6 bases, with 8 bases spanning the gap. Written as DNA, the CDR3 is TGTGCCAGCACCGCTAGGGATACGCAGTATTTT. Protein: CASTARDTQYF.

The chain uses TRBV7-6 and TRBJ1-4, with D unclear. This CDR3 has 18 residues. Germline V gene lookup returns CDR1 SGHVS and CDR2 FNYEAQ. Trimming left V 4 bases short and J 0 bases short, with 18 bases between. CDR3 loop: CASSSSRSGLATNEKLFF. In DNA, the CDR3 is TGTGCCAGCAGCTCTTCGCGGTCCGGTCTTGCAACTAATGAAAAACTGTTTTTT.

About this clone: Other nucleotide sequences from this sample produce the same CDR3. The rearrangement uses TRBV30 and TRBJ2-7; 7 bases are a match to TRBD1. The CDR3 runs to 11 residues. Trimming removed 3 bases from V and 5 bases from J; junction bases left unmatched: 1. Germline V gene lookup returns CDR1 GTSNPN and CDR2 SVGIG (reference sequence). CDR3 protein: CAWRDRDEQYF. The CDR3 bases are TGTGCCTGGAGAGACAGGGACGAGCAGTACTTC.

This sequence joins TRBV6-5 and TRBJ2-7; 8 bases are a match to TRBD1. The germline gives CDR1 MNHEY, CDR2 SVGAGI. This CDR3 contains 12 residues. Trimming took 7 bases from V and 3 from J; bases not matched to a gene: 2. CDR3 in amino acids: CASNGQGYEQYF. The CDR3, as DNA: TGTGCCAGCAACGGACAGGGCTACGAGCAGTACTTC.

This clone has more than one count but fewer than ten. V gene TRBV2 combines with J gene TRBJ2-5; D might be TRBD2 (6 bases). Germline CDR1 reads SNHLY; CDR2 reads FYNNEI. The CDR3 sequence is 10 residues long. Between the trimmed V and J ends, which lost 6 bases and 7 bases, there was a span of 6 bases. In nucleotides, the CDR3 is TGTGCCAGCAGGGGGGGGACCCAGTACTTC. The encoded protein is CASRGGTQYF. Full variable domain (rest looked up from reference TRBV2 and TRBJ2-5): EPEVTQTPSHQVTQMGQEVILRCVPISNHLYFYWYRQILGQKVEFLVSFYNNEISEKSEIFDDQFSVERPDGSNFTLKIRSTKLEDSAMYFCASRGGTQYFGPGTRLLVL.

This clone was observed a single time. The CDR3 coding sequence is TGTGCCAGCTTAAGGCGCGGGACAGGGATCTACGAGCAGTACTTC. Translation gives CASLRRGTGIYEQYF. The chain couples TRBV2 to TRBJ2-7; 9 bases align to TRBD1. The CDR3 sequence is 15 residues long. Germline assignment: CDR1 SNHLY and CDR2 FYNNEI. Trimming at V came to 8 bases and at J to 3 bases, leaving 11 bases not matched to a gene. Together with reference TRBV2 and TRBJ2-7, the CDR3 gives the full variable domain: EPEVTQTPSHQVTQMGQEVILRCVPISNHLYFYWYRQILGQKVEFLVSFYNNEISEKSEIFDDQFSVERPDGSNFTLKIRSTKLEDSAMYFCASLRRGTGIYEQYFGPGTRLTVT.

This chain links TRBV2 with TRBJ1-5, with a weak D call TRBD1 (6 bases). Trimming took 6 bases from V and 3 from J, leaving 18 bases between them. The CDR3 extends over 16 amino acids. Germline V gene data show CDR1 as SNHLY and CDR2 as FYNNEI. Written as DNA, the CDR3 is TGTGCCAGCAGGGAGCAGGGGAGAGGGGCCAATCAGCCCCAGCATTTT. Residues: CASREQGRGANQPQHF.

The gene calls are TRBV5-1 and TRBJ2-7, with a weak D call TRBD2 (5 bases). V dropped 0 bases and J dropped 4 bases, with 8 bases sitting between them. Germline-derived CDR1 and CDR2 are SGHRS and YFSETQ. CDR3 length: 13 residues. The CDR3 nucleotides read TGCGCCAGCAGCTTGGAACGGGGTTACGAGCAGTACTTC. Translated: CASSLERGYEQYF.

The gene calls are TRBV5-4 and TRBJ2-6, with 7 positions matching TRBD1. V gave up 4 bases and J gave up 1 base; unmatched junction bases: 2. The CDR3 has 15 residues. In germline, CDR1 is SGHNT, CDR2 YYREEE (reference sequence). CDR3 coding DNA: TGTGCCAGCAGCACAGGGGCTTCTGGGGCCAACGTCCTGACTTTC. Translating gives CASSTGASGANVLTF.

This clone was found a few times. CDR3 loop: CASGPGQGRGAFF. The CDR3 DNA is TGCGCCAGCGGACCAGGACAGGGGAGGGGAGCTTTCTTT. V and J are TRBV5-1 and TRBJ1-1; 9 bases fit TRBD1. The germline V gene has CDR1 SGHRS and CDR2 YFSETQ. V shed 7 bases and J 10 bases; nucleotides not matched to a gene: 11. CDR3 length equals 13 residues.